Following are 14 T cell receptor beta chains from one sample sequenced in a study of response to subunit inactivated influenza vaccine. Each CDR3 protein gets one entry after TCRdb re-called the RT-PCR reads with MiXCR. The sample contains more than 500,000 distinct CDR3 sequences, around 11% of which appear only once. A further study also used this sample, focusing on T cells expressing NK-cell markers. This second study notes: 5'RACE template switching with UMIs produced the TCR beta cDNA.

Sequenced material: PBMCs from blood, taken on the day of vaccination. The receptor source for this set is a man aged 45-60 years who received an inactivated influenza vaccine.

V and J are TRBV20-1 and TRBJ2-7; D is undetermined. This CDR3 contains 13 residues. From germline, CDR1 is DFQATT and CDR2 SNEGSKA (reference sequence). V lost 0 bases and J 6 bases, leaving 12 bases between the germline ends. CDR3 protein: CSARDLLGFEQYF. The CDR3 DNA sequence: TGCAGTGCTAGAGATCTATTAGGTTTCGAGCAGTACTTC.

The genes are TRBV29-1 and TRBJ2-1; 8 positions match TRBD2. Germline V lookup: CDR1 SQVTM, CDR2 ANQGSEA. This CDR3 has 17 amino acids. V lost 2 bases, J lost 8 bases, and 17 bases stayed unmatched. CDR3 bases: TGCAGCGTTGAACGGAACCTAGTAGCGGGGTCCTTCGATGAGCAGTTCTTC. It codes for CSVERNLVAGSFDEQFF.

The V and J genes are TRBV27 and TRBJ1-6; TRBD1 is a possible D gene (6 bases). The CDR3 runs to 15 residues. Trimming took 6 bases from V and 2 from J, leaving 11 bases between them. Per the germline V gene, CDR1 is MNHEY and CDR2 is SMNVEV (reference sequence). CDR3: CASRRQEPYNSPLHF. Here the CDR3 DNA reads TGTGCCAGCAGGCGACAGGAGCCCTATAATTCACCCCTCCACTTT.

The gene calls are TRBV7-2 and TRBJ2-2; D gene unclear. V shed 2 bases and J shed 0 bases, with 10 bases lying between them. Germline lookup yields CDR1 SGHTA and CDR2 FQGNSA. The CDR3 runs to 16 residues. The CDR3 DNA is TGTGCCAGCAGCTTATTTTTGGGGACGAACACCGGGGAGCTGTTTTTT. It is translated as CASSLFLGTNTGELFF.

V gene TRBV19 combines with J gene TRBJ2-5; D is possibly TRBD1 (5 bases). The germline V gene has CDR1 LNHDA and CDR2 SQIVND (reference sequence). V lost 4 bases and J 5 bases, leaving 11 bases between the germline ends. The CDR3 covers 13 residues. CDR3 amino acids: CASSRQRRETQYF. For the CDR3, the DNA is TGTGCCAGTAGTAGACAGAGGCGGGAGACCCAGTACTTC.

This clonotype was observed a handful of times. The genes are TRBV4-2 and TRBJ2-3; TRBD2 matches 11 bases. CDR3 length equals 15 residues. Germline V gene lookup returns CDR1 LGHNA and CDR2 YNFKEQ. V gave up 0 bases and J gave up 14 bases; unmatched junction bases: 10. The CDR3, as DNA: TGTGCCAGCAGCCAAGATCCCCTTAGCGGGGGGGCCCCGTATTTT. This encodes CASSQDPLSGGAPYF.

This clonotype has a handful of counts. The rearrangement uses TRBV19 and TRBJ2-2; D might be TRBD1 (5 bases). The CDR3 consists of 14 residues. Between the trimmed V and J ends, which lost 8 bases and 6 bases, there was a span of 16 bases. Per the germline V gene, CDR1 is LNHDA and CDR2 is SQIVND (reference sequence). In nucleotides, the CDR3 is TGTGCCAGTCAGGGAATTTCGAAGTCCGGGGAGCTGTTTTTT. It specifies CASQGISKSGELFF.

The J gene is TRBJ1-1, the V gene TRBV7-9, with a weak D call TRBD1 (5 bases). Trimming removed 0 bases from V and 0 bases from J, with 11 bases in between. Germline V gives CDR1 SEHNR, CDR2 FQNEAQ (reference sequence). The CDR3 is 16 residues long. This CDR3 reads CASSLAPPGLNTEAFF. As DNA, the CDR3 is TGTGCCAGCAGCTTAGCGCCGCCAGGGTTGAACACTGAAGCTTTCTTT.

This rearrangement joins TRBV6-2 or TRBV6-3 to TRBJ1-6; a weak D match, TRBD1 (6 bases). The germline V gene has CDR1 MNHEY and CDR2 SVGEGT. The length of the CDR3 is 18 residues. The V end was cut by 6 bases, the J end by 0 bases, with 18 bases between. CDR3 region: CASRLPGVASSYNSPLHF. The CDR3 nucleotides read TGTGCCAGCAGACTTCCAGGGGTCGCAAGCTCCTATAATTCACCCCTCCACTTT.

The gene calls are TRBV27 and TRBJ2-3, with D possibly being TRBD1 or TRBD2 (5 bases each). Germline assignment: CDR1 MNHEY and CDR2 SMNVEV (reference sequence). Trimming took off 6 bases at V and 3 bases at J, with 19 bases between the two ends. This CDR3 is 16 amino acids long. The CDR3 bases are TGTGCCAGCAGAGGGTGGGGGACCGTGAGGACAGATACGCAGTATTTT. Protein sequence: CASRGWGTVRTDTQYF.

V is TRBV3-1 and J is TRBJ2-1, with D hard to call. Looked up from germline, CDR1 is LGHDT and CDR2 is YNNKEL (reference sequence). The CDR3 contains 15 residues. The V end was cut by 1 base, the J end by 2 bases, with 9 bases between. DNA for the CDR3: TGTGCCAGCAGCCAAGGGGCCAACACCTACAATGAGCAGTTCTTC. As protein: CASSQGANTYNEQFF.

CDR3 DNA: TGTGCCAGCTCCTCGGGACTAGCGGTGCACTATTTT. It codes for CASSSGLAVHYF. V gene TRBV27 combines with J gene TRBJ2-3; the match to TRBD2 covers 11 bases. The CDR3 consists of 12 residues. Losses at the gene ends were 8 bases for V and 15 bases for J; bases not matched to a gene: 10. Germline V gene data show CDR1 as MNHEY and CDR2 as SMNVEV (reference sequence).

In its sample, this clonotype was seen a few times. The J gene is TRBJ2-4, the V gene TRBV28; 10 positions agree with TRBD2. CDR1 MDHEN and CDR2 SYDVKM come from the germline V gene. The CDR3 spans 16 residues. Trimming took 6 bases from V and 8 from J; bases not matched to a gene: 13. CDR3 DNA: TGTGCCAGCAGCCAAGGCACTAGCGGGACGGGGTACATTCAGTACTTC. Amino acids: CASSQGTSGTGYIQYF.

This clonotype was counted many times. The CDR3 nucleotides are TGTGCCAGCAGGGGGACAGGGTTAACCTACGAGCAGTACTTC. Translation: CASRGTGLTYEQYF. The V and J genes are TRBV28 and TRBJ2-7; the match to TRBD1 covers 9 bases. The CDR3 consists of 14 residues. V shed 6 bases, J shed 2 bases, and the junction held 5 bases outside the gene matches. CDR1 is MDHEN, CDR2 SYDVKM, per germline. Filled out from reference TRBV28 and TRBJ2-7, the complete variable domain reads DVKVTQSSRYLVKRTGEKVFLECVQDMDHENMFWYRQDPGLGLRLIYFSYDVKMKEKGDIPEGYSVSREKKERFSLILESASTNQTSMYLCASRGTGLTYEQYFGPGTRLTVT.